Sequencing of this T cell receptor beta chain was carried out in a study of blood T cell repertoires in COVID-19. In the study overall: In each case, the material was cDNA or gDNA derived from T cells, B-cell-depleted T cells, or PBMCs.

Deletions cut 3 bases from V and 1 base from J, with 6 bases between. The V gene's germline CDR1 is SGHNT and CDR2 YENEEA. The CDR3 totals 13 residues. Study processing details: Quantification of nucleated cells was approximated via reference gene primer amplification. Using immunoSEQ multiplex PCR, the repertoire was profiled, and TCRdb retains in-frame clones only, with some absent. V and J calls and clone size follow that table, whereas D and trimming were derived from the DNA. The data hold 200,000 to 250,000 clones, with 87% observed a single time. The chain carries TRBV11-3 and TRBJ2-5; D is perhaps TRBD1 (5 bases). This TCR was sampled from a young man with active or convalescent COVID-19. The sample was peripheral blood. CDR3 loop: CASSFDSQETQYF. Written as DNA, the CDR3 is TGTGCCAGCAGCTTTGACAGCCAAGAGACCCAGTACTTC. The full variable domain, its missing parts supplied by reference TRBV11-3 and TRBJ2-5, is EAGVVQSPRYKIIEKKQPVAFWCNPISGHNTLYWYLQNLGQGPELLIRYENEEAVDDSQLPKDRFSAERLKGVDSTLKIQPAELGDSAVYLCASSFDSQETQYFGPGTRLLVL.